This section outlines one T cell receptor (beta chain) sequence together with its context. The authors extracted RNA and reverse transcribed it into cDNA as the sequencing template. Sequenced by immunoSEQ multiplex PCR; TCRdb stores in-frame clones only, minus some. The table has some 200,000 clones, roughly three fifths seen once. As for treatment: oral pan-JAK inhibitor, 5-10 mg twice daily. Using a FACSAria, the CD4+ and CD8+ T cells were sorted from the PBMCs. This CDR3 spans 8 amino acids. V lost 8 bases and J lost 11, with 7 bases in between. Germline-derived CDR1 and CDR2 are DFQATT and SNEGSKA (reference sequence). The sample is drawn from a study of CD8+ T cells in alopecia areata.

This sequence originates from a human donor with alopecia areata. The rearrangement joins TRBV20-1 to TRBJ1-5; no clear D gene. The source was CD4+ T cells sorted from blood, collected at week 4, from a patient treated with tofacitinib. The CDR3 region is CSTGSQHF. The CDR3 DNA reads as TGCAGTACCGGGTCCCAGCATTTT.